These 6 T cell receptor beta chains were all obtained from the same sample, sequenced in a study of blood T cell repertoires in COVID-19. Data came from immunoSEQ multiplex PCR; TCRdb stores just in-frame clones and leaves some out. Of some 230,000 clones listed, about 85% were seen once; the top ten hold over 2.5%. The sample taken for sequencing was peripheral blood. All receptors derive from a man aged 45 to 65 who had recovered from COVID-19.

V is TRBV24-1 and J is TRBJ2-1; D gene ambiguous. Trimming took 6 bases from V and 2 from J, leaving 7 bases between them. This CDR3 has 13 amino acids. From germline, CDR1 is KGHDR and CDR2 SFDVKD. In DNA, the CDR3 is TGTGCCACCAGTCTTACAGCCTACAATGAGCAGTTCTTC. Amino acid sequence: CATSLTAYNEQFF.

This chain uses TRBV6-2 or TRBV6-3 with TRBJ2-7, with 8 positions matching TRBD2. Trimming removed 6 bases from V and 5 bases from J; junction bases left unmatched: 21. Germline V gene data show CDR1 as MNHEY and CDR2 as SVGEGT. The CDR3 is made up of 18 amino acids. CDR3 sequence: CASSTLRLRTSFRDEQYF. CDR3 nucleotide sequence: TGTGCCAGCAGCACATTACGATTAAGGACTAGCTTCCGAGACGAGCAGTACTTC.

This chain joins TRBV6-1 and TRBJ1-2, with a tentative D call TRBD1 (5 bases). Trimming shortened V by 0 bases and J by 8 bases, and 16 bases separated the two germline ends. The CDR3 covers 15 residues. Germline loops: CDR1 MNHNS, CDR2 SASEGT. DNA for the CDR3: TGTGCCAGCAGTGAAGCTGGGAGGGGCGCTCCGGGCTACACCTTC. It encodes CASSEAGRGAPGYTF.

This sequence joins TRBV2 and TRBJ2-1; unclear D gene. The CDR3 covers 11 residues. V lost 5 bases to trimming and J lost 4 bases, with 3 bases between them. CDR1 is SNHLY and CDR2 is FYNNEI in the germline V gene. CDR3 region: CASSLYNEQFF. The CDR3 DNA reads TGTGCCAGCAGTCTATACAATGAGCAGTTCTTC.

The chain combines TRBV27 with TRBJ1-1; TRBD1 matches 7 bases. The CDR3 is made up of 13 amino acids. After removal of 7 bases from V and 1 base from J, the junction contained 3 bases not matched to a gene. CDR1 is MNHEY, CDR2 SMNVEV, per germline (reference sequence). The CDR3 DNA is TGTGCCAGCACAGGACAGGCGAACACTGAAGCTTTCTTT. Amino acids: CASTGQANTEAFF.

This sequence joins TRBV9 and TRBJ2-3, with 9 bases aligning to TRBD2. Germline V CDR1 and CDR2: SGDLS, YYNGEE. The CDR3 extends over 18 amino acids. Losses at the gene ends were 0 bases for V and 3 bases for J; bases not matched to a gene: 11. This CDR3 is CASSVGLAGALRTDTQYF. The CDR3 DNA is TGTGCCAGCAGCGTAGGCTTAGCGGGGGCTTTGCGTACAGATACGCAGTATTTT.